Shown below are 26 T cell receptor beta chains from a single sample sequenced in a study of T cell responses to AZD1222 COVID-19 vaccine. Repertoires were generated with immunoSEQ multiplex PCR, while TCRdb's copy carries only in-frame clones and drops some. Of tens of thousands of clones listed, approximately 91% are singletons. This specimen was peripheral blood, taken on day 0 of AZD1222 vaccination. All receptors come from an adult in good health.

This sequence joins TRBV21-1 and TRBJ1-1. TRBV21-1 counts as a pseudogene. This CDR3 is 14 amino acids long. DNA of the CDR3: TGTGCCAGCAGCAAAATCCGGCAGTTCCCTGAAGCTTTCTTT. This codes for CASSKIRQFPEAFF.

The rearrangement uses TRBV3-1 (or the pseudogene TRBV3-2) and TRBJ1-3; 8 bases are shared with TRBD1. Trimming removed 8 bases from V and 1 base from J; junction bases left unmatched: 7. The germline V gene encodes CDR1 LGHDT and CDR2 YNNKEL (reference sequence). The CDR3 runs 15 residues. CDR3 in amino acids: CASGLQGASGNTIYF. The CDR3 region has the DNA TGTGCCAGCGGACTTCAGGGGGCATCTGGAAACACCATATATTTT.

The rearrangement uses TRBV18 and TRBJ2-1; 7 nucleotides align to TRBD2. CDR3 size: 15 residues. The trim removed 3 bases at V and 10 bases at J, leaving 12 bases unmatched. The V gene's germline CDR1 is KGHSH and CDR2 LQKENI. CDR3 coding DNA: TGTGCCAGCTCACCCGCGCGGGGGACCGGGGGGGAGCAGTTCTTC. As protein: CASSPARGTGGEQFF.

The chain uses TRBV7-9 and TRBJ1-2; possible D gene TRBD1, 6 bases. The CDR3 is 15 residues long. V lost 8 bases, J lost 1 base, and 17 bases lay in between. Germline lookup yields CDR1 SEHNR and CDR2 FQNEAQ (reference sequence). DNA for the CDR3: TGTGCCAGCGATGGGGGCCTCCAGTTTAACTATGGCTACACCTTC. Encoded protein: CASDGGLQFNYGYTF.

The chain couples TRBV3-1 (or the pseudogene TRBV3-2) to TRBJ2-7; 7 bases agree with TRBD2. V trimming: 4 bases; J trimming: 7 bases; junction bases outside the gene matches: 10. Germline assignment: CDR1 LGHDT and CDR2 YNNKEL (reference sequence). The CDR3 covers 14 residues. CDR3 sequence (DNA): TGTGCCAGCAGCCTCGTCGAGACAGCGGGGGAGCAGTACTTC. Translation gives CASSLVETAGEQYF.

The chain links TRBV29-1 to TRBJ1-2; weak D call: TRBD1 (5 bases). The CDR3 contains 12 residues. Trimming took off 7 bases at V and 0 bases at J, with 9 bases between the two ends. Germline CDR1 and CDR2: SQVTM and ANQGSEA. The CDR3 loop is CSGGLSNYGYTF. DNA of the CDR3: TGCAGCGGGGGACTGTCTAACTATGGCTACACCTTC.

J is TRBJ1-4 and V is TRBV7-8; no reliable D call. Germline CDR1 reads SGHVS; CDR2 reads FQNEAQ. The CDR3 runs 17 residues. V lost 3 bases, J lost 2 bases, and 16 bases lay in between. The DNA for the CDR3 is TGTGCCAGCAGCTTTTACCGTGGAGGCGCGACTAATGAAAAACTGTTTTTT. Its translation is CASSFYRGGATNEKLFF.

The rearrangement joins TRBV6-1 to TRBJ2-7, with D possibly being TRBD1 or TRBD2 (5 bases each). With 3 bases removed from V and 4 bases from J, the gap between germline ends came to 16 bases. Germline V gene data show CDR1 as MNHNS and CDR2 as SASEGT. The CDR3 extends over 15 amino acids. The CDR3 loop is CASSDGAGAGYEQYF. In DNA, the CDR3 is TGTGCCAGCAGTGACGGGGCCGGGGCCGGATACGAGCAGTACTTC.

The chain is built from TRBV5-1 and TRBJ1-5; 7 nucleotides line up with TRBD1. The CDR3 has 14 amino acids. V dropped 5 bases and J dropped 4; count of bases not matched to a gene: 6. Germline CDR1 SGHRS, CDR2 YFSETQ. CDR3 sequence (DNA): TGCGCCAGCAGTCAGGGGGATTCTAATCAGCCCCAGCATTTT. This sequence encodes CASSQGDSNQPQHF.

CDR3 in amino acids: CASSQRGFYGYTF. As DNA, the CDR3 is TGTGCCAGCAGCCAACGTGGATTCTATGGCTACACCTTC. This chain connects TRBV14 to TRBJ1-2; the D is unclear. This CDR3 contains 13 residues. Between the trimmed V and J ends, which lost 2 bases and 4 bases, there was a span of 8 bases. Per the germline V gene, CDR1 is SGHDN and CDR2 is FVKESK.

The rearrangement uses TRBV7-2 and TRBJ1-2; D is unclear. CDR3 length equals 13 residues. Per germline, CDR1 SGHTA and CDR2 FQGNSA. The ends were cut back, 5 bases at V and 5 bases at J, with 12 bases in the middle. Here the CDR3 DNA reads TGTGCCAGCAGCCTCCGGTTTGGTTATGGCTACACCTTC. This translates into CASSLRFGYGYTF.

This chain connects TRBV5-5 to TRBJ2-1; 9 bases line up with TRBD1. The CDR3 length is 15 residues. Germline V gives CDR1 SGHKS, CDR2 YYEKEE (reference sequence). V gave up 3 bases and J gave up 9 bases; unmatched junction bases: 10. For the CDR3, the DNA is TGTGCCAGCAGCTACTCCGGGACAGGGATTGGTGAGCAGTTCTTC. Translation: CASSYSGTGIGEQFF. Drawing the rest from reference TRBV5-5 and TRBJ2-1, the complete variable domain is DAGVTQSPTHLIKTRGQQVTLRCSPISGHKSVSWYQQVLGQGPQFIFQYYEKEERGRGNFPDRFSARQFPNYSSELNVNALLLGDSALYLCASSYSGTGIGEQFFGPGTRLTVL.

V and J are TRBV6-5 and TRBJ2-2; D remains unclear. V lost 0 bases, J lost 6 bases, and 14 bases lay in between. Germline values: CDR1 MNHEY, CDR2 SVGAGI. This CDR3 has 16 residues. CDR3 nucleotide sequence: TGTGCCAGCAGTTACTCGAGTGTCCCTCGGGCCGGGGAGCTGTTTTTT. Translated: CASSYSSVPRAGELFF.

The CDR3 nucleotides are TGTGCCAGCAGCCAATGGACGGGGAGGGCTGAAGCTTTCTTT. As protein: CASSQWTGRAEAFF. V gene TRBV27 combines with J gene TRBJ1-1; D call uncertain. Trimming stripped 6 bases from V and 6 bases from J, with 17 bases between. This CDR3 spans 14 amino acids. Germline V CDR1 and CDR2: MNHEY, SMNVEV (reference sequence).

The chain couples TRBV2 to TRBJ1-1; D is ambiguous. Germline-derived CDR1 and CDR2 are SNHLY and FYNNEI. V dropped 8 bases and J dropped 1 base, with 5 bases sitting between them. This CDR3 is 11 amino acids long. The CDR3 coding sequence is TGTGCCAGCTATAAGAACACTGAAGCTTTCTTT. Translation gives CASYKNTEAFF.

V is TRBV9 and J is TRBJ1-6; weak D call: TRBD1 (6 bases). Between the trimmed V and J ends, which lost 0 bases and 8 bases, there was a span of 15 bases. CDR1 is SGDLS, CDR2 YYNGEE, per germline. The CDR3 has 16 residues. CDR3 coding DNA: TGTGCCAGCAGCGTAGGGACAGCAATGGAGGATTCACCCCTCCACTTT. This codes for CASSVGTAMEDSPLHF.

DNA for the CDR3: TGTGCCAGCAGCGGCAGGGGATCCGAGCAGTACTTC. Its translation is CASSGRGSEQYF. The genes are TRBV6-6 and TRBJ2-7; TRBD1 might be the D (6 bases). Germline CDR1 reads MNHNY; CDR2 reads SVGAGI (reference sequence). This CDR3 is built from 12 residues. Between the trimmed V and J ends, which lost 6 bases and 6 bases, there was a span of 12 bases.

The chain couples TRBV5-1 to TRBJ2-3; D call uncertain. The V end was cut by 4 bases, the J end by 3 bases, with 15 bases between. Germline CDR1 reads SGHRS; CDR2 reads YFSETQ. CDR3 length: 15 residues. CDR3 nucleotides: TGCGCCAGCAGCCTACAAGCCGAAGGAACAGATACGCAGTATTTT. Its translation is CASSLQAEGTDTQYF.

In this sample, this clone turned up once. V usage is TRBV23-1 and J usage is TRBJ2-7; 9 positions agree with TRBD1. TRBV23-1 is classed as an ORF, of uncertain function. J lost 4 bases, V lost 4 bases, and 11 bases had no gene match. CDR3 size: 16 residues. CDR3 DNA sequence: TGCGCCAGCAGTCCGGGGGGACAGGGTAAGTCGTACGAGCAGTACTTC. Translation gives CASSPGGQGKSYEQYF.

V gene TRBV5-4 combines with J gene TRBJ2-1, with a possible D match to TRBD2 (5 bases). The CDR3 has 15 residues. Germline V gene sequence: CDR1 SGHNT, CDR2 YYREEE (reference sequence). V was clipped by 2 bases and J by 2 bases, with 11 bases between them. The chain's CDR3 is CASSLGLQTYNEQFF. CDR3 sequence (DNA): TGTGCCAGCAGCTTAGGACTTCAAACCTACAATGAGCAGTTCTTC. Together with reference TRBV5-4 and TRBJ2-1, the CDR3 gives the full variable domain: ETGVTQSPTHLIKTRGQQVTLRCSSQSGHNTVSWYQQALGQGPQFIFQYYREEENGRGNFPPRFSGLQFPNYSSELNVNALELDDSALYLCASSLGLQTYNEQFFGPGTRLTVL.

The rearrangement links TRBV18 to TRBJ1-1; TRBD1 aligns across 11 bases. Germline loops: CDR1 KGHSH, CDR2 LQKENI. This CDR3 has 17 residues. After removal of 0 bases from V and 5 bases from J, the junction contained 8 bases not matched to a gene. CDR3 in DNA: TGTGCCAGCTCACCACCTCGGGGACAGGGGGTTGGTACTGAAGCTTTCTTT. It encodes CASSPPRGQGVGTEAFF.

The V and J genes are TRBV12-3 or TRBV12-4 and TRBJ2-2, with D possibly being TRBD1 or TRBD2 (6 bases each). The CDR3 extends over 13 amino acids. V lost 7 bases and J lost 7, with 13 bases in between. The CDR3 nucleotides read TGTGCCAGCACCATGGGGGGCCTCGGGGAGCTGTTTTTT. It specifies CASTMGGLGELFF.

The count of this clone is one. The V and J genes are TRBV11-1 and TRBJ2-3; the D is unclear. The germline gives CDR1 SGHAT, CDR2 FQDESV (reference sequence). CDR3 length equals 13 residues. Trimming cost V 4 bases and J 0 bases, with 5 bases left between them. The CDR3 coding sequence is TGTGCCAGCAGCTATCCCAGCACAGATACGCAGTATTTT. Its translation is CASSYPSTDTQYF.

The chain couples TRBV10-3 to TRBJ1-1; 12 bases match TRBD1. CDR1 ENHRY and CDR2 SYGVKD come from the germline V gene. The CDR3 covers 16 residues. V was clipped by 4 bases and J by 1 base; unmatched bases: 4. This chain's CDR3 is CAISVGQGAWNTEAFF. The CDR3 nucleotides are TGTGCCATCAGTGTGGGACAGGGGGCATGGAACACTGAAGCTTTCTTT.

As for this clone: Different DNA sequences within this sample yield the same CDR3. The rearrangement uses TRBV7-9 and TRBJ2-7; D is uncertain. V was trimmed by 3 bases and J by 3 bases, leaving 6 bases between them. The CDR3 runs 12 residues. The V gene's germline CDR1 is SEHNR and CDR2 FQNEAQ (reference sequence). This CDR3 is CASSFSGYEQYF. CDR3 DNA sequence: TGTGCCAGCAGCTTTTCTGGCTACGAGCAGTACTTC.

The chain carries TRBV3-1 (or the pseudogene TRBV3-2) and TRBJ2-5, with D possibly being TRBD2 (5 bases). This CDR3 has 15 residues. Trimming took off 1 base at V and 2 bases at J, with 11 bases between the two ends. In germline, CDR1 is LGHDT, CDR2 YNNKEL (reference sequence). The CDR3 nucleotides are TGTGCCAGCAGCCAAGTGGCTAGCTGGCAAGAGACCCAGTACTTC. It is translated as CASSQVASWQETQYF.